The clone carrying this T cell receptor (beta chain) was recorded only once. The data are from a study of blood T cell repertoires in COVID-19. Study-wide background: The cDNA or gDNA used as material had been derived from T cells, B-cell-depleted T cells, or PBMCs.

In the source study's methods: It was from reference gene primer amplification that nucleated cell counts were estimated. Generated by immunoSEQ multiplex PCR, the TCRdb table keeps only in-frame clones and is missing some. Clone size and V and J calls were adopted from that table, with D and trimming inferred from the DNA. The profile shows under 250,000 clones, over 70% of them singletons. This CDR3 comprises 14 residues. V lost 6 bases, J lost 5 bases, and 13 bases lay in between. Germline lookup yields CDR1 SNHLY and CDR2 FYNNEI. The clonotype comes from a man in his forties with active or convalescent COVID-19. Sequenced: peripheral blood. The rearrangement uses TRBV2 and TRBJ2-2; D possibly corresponds to TRBD2 (5 bases). The CDR3 spells CASRTGFGTGELFF. The CDR3 DNA reads as TGTGCCAGCAGGACGGGGTTTGGAACCGGGGAGCTGTTTTTT.